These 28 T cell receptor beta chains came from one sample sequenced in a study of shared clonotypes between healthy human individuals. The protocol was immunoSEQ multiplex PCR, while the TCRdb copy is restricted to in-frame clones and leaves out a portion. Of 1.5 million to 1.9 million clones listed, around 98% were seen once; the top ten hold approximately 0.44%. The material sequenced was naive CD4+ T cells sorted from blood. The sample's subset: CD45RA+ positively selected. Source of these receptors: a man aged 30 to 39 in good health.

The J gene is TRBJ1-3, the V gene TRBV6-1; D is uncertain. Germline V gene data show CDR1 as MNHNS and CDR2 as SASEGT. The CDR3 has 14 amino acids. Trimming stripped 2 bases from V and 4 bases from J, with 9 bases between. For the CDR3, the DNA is TGTGCCAGCAGTGAACTCGCGGGAGGAAACACCATATATTTT. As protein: CASSELAGGNTIYF.

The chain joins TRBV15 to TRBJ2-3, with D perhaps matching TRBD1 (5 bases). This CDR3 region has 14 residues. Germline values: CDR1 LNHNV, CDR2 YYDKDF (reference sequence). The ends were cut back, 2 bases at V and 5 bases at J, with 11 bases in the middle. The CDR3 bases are TGTGCCACCAGCAGAATTGGGGCAGGAGATACGCAGTATTTT. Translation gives CATSRIGAGDTQYF.

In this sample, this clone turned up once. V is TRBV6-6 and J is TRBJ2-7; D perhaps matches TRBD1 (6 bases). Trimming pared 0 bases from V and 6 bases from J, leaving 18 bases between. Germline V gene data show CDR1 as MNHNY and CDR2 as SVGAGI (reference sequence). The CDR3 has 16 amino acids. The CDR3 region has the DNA TGTGCCAGCAGTTACTCGATGGGGGCGGGTTTGGGCGAGCAGTACTTC. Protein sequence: CASSYSMGAGLGEQYF.

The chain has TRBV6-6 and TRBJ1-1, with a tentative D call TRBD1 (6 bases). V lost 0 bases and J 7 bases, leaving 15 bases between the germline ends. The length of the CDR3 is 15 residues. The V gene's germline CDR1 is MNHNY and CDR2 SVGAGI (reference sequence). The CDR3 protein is CASSYSGGTSLEAFF. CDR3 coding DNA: TGTGCCAGCAGTTACTCGGGGGGGACATCTCTTGAAGCTTTCTTT.

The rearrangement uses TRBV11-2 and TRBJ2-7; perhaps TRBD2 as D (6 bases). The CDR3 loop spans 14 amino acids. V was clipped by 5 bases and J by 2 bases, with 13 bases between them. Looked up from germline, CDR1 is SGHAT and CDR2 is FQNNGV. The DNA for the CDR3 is TGTGCCAGCAGCCCGGGACTGATTCCCTACGAGCAGTACTTC. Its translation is CASSPGLIPYEQYF.

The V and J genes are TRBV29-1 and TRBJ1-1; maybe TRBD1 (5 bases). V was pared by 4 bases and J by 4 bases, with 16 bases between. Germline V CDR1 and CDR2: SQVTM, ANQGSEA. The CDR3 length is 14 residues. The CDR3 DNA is TGCAGCGTTGGGGCAGGGCAGTTGGTCACTGAAGCTTTCTTT. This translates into CSVGAGQLVTEAFF.

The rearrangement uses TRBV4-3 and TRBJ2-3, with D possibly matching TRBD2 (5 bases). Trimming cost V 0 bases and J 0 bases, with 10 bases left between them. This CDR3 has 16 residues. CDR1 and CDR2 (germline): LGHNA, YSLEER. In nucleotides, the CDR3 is TGCGCCAGCAGCCAAGAGGGCGGGCATAGCACAGATACGCAGTATTTT. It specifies CASSQEGGHSTDTQYF.

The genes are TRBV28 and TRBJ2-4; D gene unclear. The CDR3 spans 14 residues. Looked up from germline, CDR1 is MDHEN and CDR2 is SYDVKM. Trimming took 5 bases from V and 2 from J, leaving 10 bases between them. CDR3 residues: CASSRLMTKNIQYF. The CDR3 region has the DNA TGTGCCAGCAGTCGGTTAATGACCAAAAACATTCAGTACTTC.

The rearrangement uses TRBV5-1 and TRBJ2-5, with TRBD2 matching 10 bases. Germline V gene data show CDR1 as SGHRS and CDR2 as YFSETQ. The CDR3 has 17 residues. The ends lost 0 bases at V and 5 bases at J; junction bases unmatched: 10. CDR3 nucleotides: TGCGCCAGCAGCTTGGACATGAGCGGGAGGGCCGTGGAGACCCAGTACTTC. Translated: CASSLDMSGRAVETQYF.

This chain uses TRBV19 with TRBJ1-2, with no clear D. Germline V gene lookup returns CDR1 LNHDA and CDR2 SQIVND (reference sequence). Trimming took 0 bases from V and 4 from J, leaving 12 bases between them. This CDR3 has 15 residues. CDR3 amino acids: CASSIDPGRSYGYTF. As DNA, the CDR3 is TGTGCCAGTAGTATAGATCCCGGACGGTCCTATGGCTACACCTTC.

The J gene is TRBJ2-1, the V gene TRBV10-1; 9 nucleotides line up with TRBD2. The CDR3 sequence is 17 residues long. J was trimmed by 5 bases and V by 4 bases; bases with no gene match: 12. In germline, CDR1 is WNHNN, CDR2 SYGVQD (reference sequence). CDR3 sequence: CASSGLSGRANNNEQFF. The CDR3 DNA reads TGCGCCAGCAGTGGACTTAGCGGGAGAGCAAATAACAATGAGCAGTTCTTC.

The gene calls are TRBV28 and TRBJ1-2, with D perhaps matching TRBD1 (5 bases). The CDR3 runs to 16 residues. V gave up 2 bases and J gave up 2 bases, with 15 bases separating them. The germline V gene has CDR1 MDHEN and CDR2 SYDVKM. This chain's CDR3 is CASSLGGIAGNYGYTF. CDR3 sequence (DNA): TGTGCCAGCAGTTTAGGGGGTATCGCGGGGAACTATGGCTACACCTTC.

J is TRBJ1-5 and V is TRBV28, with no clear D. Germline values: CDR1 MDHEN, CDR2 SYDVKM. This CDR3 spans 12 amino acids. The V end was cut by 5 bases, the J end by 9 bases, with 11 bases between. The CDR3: CASSRTFAPQHF. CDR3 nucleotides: TGTGCCAGCAGTCGGACTTTTGCGCCCCAGCATTTT.

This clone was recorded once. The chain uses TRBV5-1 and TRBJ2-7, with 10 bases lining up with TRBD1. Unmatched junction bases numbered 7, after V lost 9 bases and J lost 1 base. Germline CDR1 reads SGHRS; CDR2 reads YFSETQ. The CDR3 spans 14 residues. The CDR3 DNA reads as TGCGCCACTACACCGGGACAGGGGTCCTACGAGCAGTACTTC. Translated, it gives CATTPGQGSYEQYF.

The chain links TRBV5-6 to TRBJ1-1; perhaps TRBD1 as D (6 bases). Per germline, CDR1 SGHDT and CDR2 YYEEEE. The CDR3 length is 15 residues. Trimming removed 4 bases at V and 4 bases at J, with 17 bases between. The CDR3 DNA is TGTGCCAGCAGCGGGTACGGGGGCGCGAGCACTGAAGCTTTCTTT. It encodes CASSGYGGASTEAFF. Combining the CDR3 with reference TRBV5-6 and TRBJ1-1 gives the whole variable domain DAGVTQSPTHLIKTRGQQVTLRCSPKSGHDTVSWYQQALGQGPQFIFQYYEEEERQRGNFPDRFSGHQFPNYSSELNVNALLLGDSALYLCASSGYGGASTEAFFGQGTRLTVV.

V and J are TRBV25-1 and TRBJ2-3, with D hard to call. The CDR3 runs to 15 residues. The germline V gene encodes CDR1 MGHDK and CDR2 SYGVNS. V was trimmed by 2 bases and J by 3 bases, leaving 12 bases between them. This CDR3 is CASSEVPGRTDTQYF. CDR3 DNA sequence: TGTGCCAGCAGTGAAGTCCCGGGTAGGACAGATACGCAGTATTTT.

CDR3 amino acids: CASRAGPNTEAFF. CDR3 coding DNA: TGCGCCAGCAGAGCGGGACCAAACACTGAAGCTTTCTTT. The gene calls are TRBV10-2 and TRBJ1-1, with D perhaps matching TRBD1 (5 bases). The CDR3 totals 13 residues. V was clipped by 6 bases and J by 2 bases, with 10 bases between them. CDR1 and CDR2 from the germline V gene are WSHSY and SAAADI.

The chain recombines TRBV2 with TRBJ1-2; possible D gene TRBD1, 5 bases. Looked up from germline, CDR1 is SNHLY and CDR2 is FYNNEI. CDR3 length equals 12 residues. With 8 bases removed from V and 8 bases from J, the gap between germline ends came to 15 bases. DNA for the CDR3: TGTGCCAGCCTTGTCGGGGGTAGCGGCTACACCTTC. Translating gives CASLVGGSGYTF.

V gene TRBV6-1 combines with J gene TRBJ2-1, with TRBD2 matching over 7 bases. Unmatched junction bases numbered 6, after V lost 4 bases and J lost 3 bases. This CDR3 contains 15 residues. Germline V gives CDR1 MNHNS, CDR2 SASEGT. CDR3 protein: CASSVNWEGYNEQFF. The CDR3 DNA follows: TGTGCCAGCAGTGTAAATTGGGAGGGCTACAATGAGCAGTTCTTC.

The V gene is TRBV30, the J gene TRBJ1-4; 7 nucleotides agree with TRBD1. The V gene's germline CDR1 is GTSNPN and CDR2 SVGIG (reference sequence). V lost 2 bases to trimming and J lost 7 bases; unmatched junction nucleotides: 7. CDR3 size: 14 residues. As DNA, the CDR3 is TGTGCCTGGAGTTATTACAGGGGAAGTGAAAAACTGTTTTTT. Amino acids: CAWSYYRGSEKLFF.

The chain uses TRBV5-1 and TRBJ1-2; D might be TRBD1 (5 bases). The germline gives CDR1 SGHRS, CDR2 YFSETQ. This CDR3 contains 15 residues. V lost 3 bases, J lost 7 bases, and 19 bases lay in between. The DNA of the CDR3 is TGCGCCAGCAGCTCCACCGACGCAGGGAGGGGTGGCTACACCTTC. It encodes CASSSTDAGRGGYTF.

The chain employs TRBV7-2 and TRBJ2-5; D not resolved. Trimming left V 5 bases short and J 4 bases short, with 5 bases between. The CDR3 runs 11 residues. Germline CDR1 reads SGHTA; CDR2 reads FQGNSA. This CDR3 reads CASSQVETQYF. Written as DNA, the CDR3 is TGTGCCAGCAGCCAAGTAGAGACCCAGTACTTC.

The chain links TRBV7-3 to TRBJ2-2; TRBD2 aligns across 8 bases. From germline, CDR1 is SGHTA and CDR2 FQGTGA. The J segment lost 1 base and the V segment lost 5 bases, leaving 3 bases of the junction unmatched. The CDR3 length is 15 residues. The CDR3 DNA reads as TGTGCCAGCAGCGGTAGCGGGAAGAACACCGGGGAGCTGTTTTTT. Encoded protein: CASSGSGKNTGELFF.

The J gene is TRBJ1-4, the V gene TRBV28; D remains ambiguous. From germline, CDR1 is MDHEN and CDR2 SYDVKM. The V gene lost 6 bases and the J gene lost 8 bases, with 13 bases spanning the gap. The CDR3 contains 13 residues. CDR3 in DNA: TGTGCCAGCAGCACTCCTACGAGGGAAAAACTGTTTTTT. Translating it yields CASSTPTREKLFF.

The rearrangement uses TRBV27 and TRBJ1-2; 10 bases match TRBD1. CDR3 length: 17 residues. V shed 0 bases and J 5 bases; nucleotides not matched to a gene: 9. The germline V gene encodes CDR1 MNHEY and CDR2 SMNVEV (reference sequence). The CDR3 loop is CASSLSGTGAQFYGYTF. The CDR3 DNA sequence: TGTGCCAGCAGTTTATCGGGGACAGGGGCCCAATTTTATGGCTACACCTTC.

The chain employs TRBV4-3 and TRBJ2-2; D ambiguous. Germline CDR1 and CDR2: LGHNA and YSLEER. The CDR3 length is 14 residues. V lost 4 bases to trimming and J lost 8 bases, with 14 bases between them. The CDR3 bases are TGCGCCAGCAGCCGCGCGCACGTAGGTGGGGAGCTGTTTTTT. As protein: CASSRAHVGGELFF.

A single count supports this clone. DNA for the CDR3: TGTGCCAGCAGCTACGCCGGGACGCCGGAGCAGTACTTC. Translated: CASSYAGTPEQYF. The J gene is TRBJ2-7, the V gene TRBV7-9, with D perhaps assigned TRBD1 or TRBD2 (5 bases each). The CDR3 is 13 amino acids. Trimming cost V 4 bases and J 7 bases, with 14 bases left between them. The germline V gene encodes CDR1 SEHNR and CDR2 FQNEAQ (reference sequence).

CDR3 DNA sequence: TGTGCCAGCAGCTTTTTACAGCAGATGAACACTGAAGCTTTCTTT. This gives the protein CASSFLQQMNTEAFF. This sequence joins TRBV5-4 and TRBJ1-1; D not resolved. V was pared by 2 bases and J by 0 bases, with 11 bases between. This CDR3 has 15 amino acids. Germline V gives CDR1 SGHNT, CDR2 YYREEE (reference sequence). Full variable domain (missing parts from reference TRBV5-4 and TRBJ1-1): ETGVTQSPTHLIKTRGQQVTLRCSSQSGHNTVSWYQQALGQGPQFIFQYYREEENGRGNFPPRFSGLQFPNYSSELNVNALELDDSALYLCASSFLQQMNTEAFFGQGTRLTVV.